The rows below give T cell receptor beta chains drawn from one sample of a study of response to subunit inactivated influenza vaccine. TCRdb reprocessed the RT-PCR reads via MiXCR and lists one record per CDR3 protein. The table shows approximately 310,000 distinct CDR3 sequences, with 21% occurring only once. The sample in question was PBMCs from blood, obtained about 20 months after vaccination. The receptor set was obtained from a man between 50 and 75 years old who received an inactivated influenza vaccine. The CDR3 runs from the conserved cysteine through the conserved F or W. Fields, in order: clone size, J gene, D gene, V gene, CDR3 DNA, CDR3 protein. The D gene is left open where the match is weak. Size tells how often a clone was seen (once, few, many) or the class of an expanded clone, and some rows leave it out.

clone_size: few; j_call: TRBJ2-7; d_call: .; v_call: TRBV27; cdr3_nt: TGTGCCAGCAGTTTTTTAGGCTCCTACGAGCAGTACTTC; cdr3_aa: CASSFLGSYEQYF
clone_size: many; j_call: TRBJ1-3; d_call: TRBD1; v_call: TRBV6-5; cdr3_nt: TGTGCCAGCAGTTACGGGACAGAAAGCTCTGGAAACACCATATATTTT; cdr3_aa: CASSYGTESSGNTIYF
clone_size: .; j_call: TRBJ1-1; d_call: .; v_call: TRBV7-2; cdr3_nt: TGTGCCAGCAGCCCGACATCTGCCATGAACACTGAAGCTTTCTTT; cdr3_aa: CASSPTSAMNTEAFF
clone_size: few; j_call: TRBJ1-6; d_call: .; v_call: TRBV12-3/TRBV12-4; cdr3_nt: TGTGCCAGCAGTTTGGGACTCGATAATTCACCCCTCCACTTT; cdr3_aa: CASSLGLDNSPLHF
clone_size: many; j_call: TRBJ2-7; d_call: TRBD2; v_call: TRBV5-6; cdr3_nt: TGTGCCAGCAGCTTCTCTCCCGGACTAGATAACGAGCAGTACTTC; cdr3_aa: CASSFSPGLDNEQYF
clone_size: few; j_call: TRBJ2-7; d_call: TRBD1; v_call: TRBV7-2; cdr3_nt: TGTGCCAGCAGCTGGGACAGGAACTCCTACGAGCAGTACTTC; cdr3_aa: CASSWDRNSYEQYF
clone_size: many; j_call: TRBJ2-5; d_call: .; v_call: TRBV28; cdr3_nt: TGTGCCAGCAGTTTAGCCCTTCGTGGGGGGACCCAGTACTTC; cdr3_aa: CASSLALRGGTQYF
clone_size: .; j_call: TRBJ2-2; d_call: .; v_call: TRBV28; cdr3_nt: TGTGCCAGCAGTTACAGGGTCGACACCGGGGAGCTGTTTTTT; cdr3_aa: CASSYRVDTGELFF
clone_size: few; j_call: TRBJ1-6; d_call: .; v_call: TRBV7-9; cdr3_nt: TGTGCCAGCAACCATAACAGCGGGCGTAATTCACCCCTCCACTTT; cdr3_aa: CASNHNSGRNSPLHF
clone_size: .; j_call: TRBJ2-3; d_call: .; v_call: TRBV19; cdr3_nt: TGTGCCAGTAGTATAGGCCAAGGAAGGGATACGCAGTATTTT; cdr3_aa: CASSIGQGRDTQYF
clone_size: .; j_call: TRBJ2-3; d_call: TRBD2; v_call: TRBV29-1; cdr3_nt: TGCAGCGTTGATACGGGGGGTACGCAGTATTTT; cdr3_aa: CSVDTGGTQYF
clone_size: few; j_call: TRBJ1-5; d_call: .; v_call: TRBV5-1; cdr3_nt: TGCGCCAGCAGCTTAAGGGGTGGGAGAAATCAGCCCCAGCATTTT; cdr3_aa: CASSLRGGRNQPQHF
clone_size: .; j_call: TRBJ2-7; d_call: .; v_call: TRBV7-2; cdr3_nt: TGTGCCAGCAGCTTAACCATTGGGGGGAACTACGAGCAGTACTTC; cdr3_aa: CASSLTIGGNYEQYF
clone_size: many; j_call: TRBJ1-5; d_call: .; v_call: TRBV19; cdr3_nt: TGTGCCAGTAGTATCCGGATGGATCAGCCCCAGCATTTT; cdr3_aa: CASSIRMDQPQHF
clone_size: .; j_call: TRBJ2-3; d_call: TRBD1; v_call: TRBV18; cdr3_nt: TGTGCCAGCTCACCACTGGGGACAGGGGGTACAGATACGCAGTATTTT; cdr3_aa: CASSPLGTGGTDTQYF
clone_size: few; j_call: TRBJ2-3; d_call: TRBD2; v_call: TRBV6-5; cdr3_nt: TGTGCCAGCAGTTACGAGGGAACTAGCGGATCTAGCACAGATACGCAGTATTTT; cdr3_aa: CASSYEGTSGSSTDTQYF
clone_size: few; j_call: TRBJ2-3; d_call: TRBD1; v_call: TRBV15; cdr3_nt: TGTGCCACCAGCAGAGGACAGGGTGATACGCAGTATTTT; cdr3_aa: CATSRGQGDTQYF
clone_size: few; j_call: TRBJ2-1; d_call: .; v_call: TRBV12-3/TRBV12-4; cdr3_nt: TGTGCCAGCAGGTCCGGGACTCGCACGTACAATGAGCAGTTCTTC; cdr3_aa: CASRSGTRTYNEQFF
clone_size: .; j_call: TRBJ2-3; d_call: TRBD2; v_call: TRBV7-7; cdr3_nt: TGTGCCAGCAGCTTAGCGGGACTAGTCACAGATACGCAGTATTTT; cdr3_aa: CASSLAGLVTDTQYF
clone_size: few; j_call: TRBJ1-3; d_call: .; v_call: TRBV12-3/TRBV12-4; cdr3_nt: TGTGCCAGCAGCTCGGACCGGTACTCTGGAAACACCATATATTTT; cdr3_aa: CASSSDRYSGNTIYF
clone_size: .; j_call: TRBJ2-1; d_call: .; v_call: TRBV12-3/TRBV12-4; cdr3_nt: TGTGCCAGCAGTTTAATCTCGGGGGAGCAGTTCTTC; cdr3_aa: CASSLISGEQFF
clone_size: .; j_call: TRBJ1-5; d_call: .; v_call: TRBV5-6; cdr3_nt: TGTGCCAGCAGCTTGTCAGGTTTAGGAGGGATCCAGCATTTT; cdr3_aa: CASSLSGLGGIQHF
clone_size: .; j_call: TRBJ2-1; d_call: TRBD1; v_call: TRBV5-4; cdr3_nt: TGTGCCAGCAGCCCCTCGACAGGGCGCTCCTACAATGAGCAGTTCTTC; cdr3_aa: CASSPSTGRSYNEQFF
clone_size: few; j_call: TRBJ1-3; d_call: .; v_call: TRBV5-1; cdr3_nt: TGCGCCAGCAGCTTGACAGCCTCTGGAAACACCATATATTTT; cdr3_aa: CASSLTASGNTIYF
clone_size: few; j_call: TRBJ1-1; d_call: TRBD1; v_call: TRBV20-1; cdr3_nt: TGCAGTGGAACGGACAGGGTTGACACTGAAGCTTTCTTT; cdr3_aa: CSGTDRVDTEAFF
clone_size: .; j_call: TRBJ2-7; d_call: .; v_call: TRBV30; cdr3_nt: TGTGCCTGGAGTGTACGTGCTCCCAACGGGCAGTACTTC; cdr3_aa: CAWSVRAPNGQYF
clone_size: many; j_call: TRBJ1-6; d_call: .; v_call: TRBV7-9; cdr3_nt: TGTGCCAGCAGCTTGGGACACTATAATTCACCCCTCCACTTT; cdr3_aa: CASSLGHYNSPLHF
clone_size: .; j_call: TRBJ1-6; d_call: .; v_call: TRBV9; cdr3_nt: TGTGCCAGCAGCGTAGGTGCAATCGGTAATTCACCCCTCCACTTT; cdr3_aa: CASSVGAIGNSPLHF
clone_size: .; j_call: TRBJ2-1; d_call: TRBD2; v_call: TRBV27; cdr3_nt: TGTGCCAGCAGTTATAGGACTAGCGGGGGCGAAAGAGGGCAGTTCTTC; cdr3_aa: CASSYRTSGGERGQFF
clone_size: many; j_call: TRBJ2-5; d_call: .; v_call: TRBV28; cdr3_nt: TGTGCCAGCAGTCGAGGCAGGGCCACCCAAGAGACCCAGTACTTC; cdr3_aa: CASSRGRATQETQYF
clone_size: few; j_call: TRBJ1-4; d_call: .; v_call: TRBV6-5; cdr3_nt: TGTGCCAGCAGTTACTGGGGGGGCCTGCAAGAAAAACTGTTTTTT; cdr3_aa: CASSYWGGLQEKLFF
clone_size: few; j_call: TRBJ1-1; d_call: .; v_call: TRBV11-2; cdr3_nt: TGTGCCAGCAGCTTAGAAACAGGGACCAGGAAAGCTTTCTTT; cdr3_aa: CASSLETGTRKAFF
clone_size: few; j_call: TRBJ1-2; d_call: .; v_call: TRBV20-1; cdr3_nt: TGCAGTGCTAGAGATCAGCAAGGTGGGATCTATGGCTACACCTTC; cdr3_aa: CSARDQQGGIYGYTF
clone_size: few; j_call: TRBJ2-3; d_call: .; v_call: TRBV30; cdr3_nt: TGTGCCTGGAGTGTAAAGTCGGACGGGTATTTT; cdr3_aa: CAWSVKSDGYF
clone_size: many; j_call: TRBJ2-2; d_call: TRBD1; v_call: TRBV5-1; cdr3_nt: TGCGCCAGCAGCTTGGACAGGGGCGCGAACACCGGGGAGCTGTTTTTT; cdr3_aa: CASSLDRGANTGELFF
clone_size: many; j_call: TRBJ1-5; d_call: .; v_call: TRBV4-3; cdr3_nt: TGCGCCAGCAGCCAAGATTGGGGCCGAGTCAATCAGCCCCAGCATTTT; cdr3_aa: CASSQDWGRVNQPQHF